Listed below are T cell receptor beta chains from one sample, sequenced in a study of CD4+ T cells in melanoma. The table came from immunoSEQ multiplex PCR; TCRdb's copy has only in-frame clones and leaves some out. In the table there are tens of thousands of clones, around 80% of which are singletons. Sequencing used cells from a culture (not recorded whether cultured in vitro). These receptors all stem from a human donor with melanoma. Each CDR3 is given with its conserved first and last residue. The D gene is left open where the match is weak.

D gene: NA
V gene: TRBV6-1
J gene: TRBJ1-2
CDR3 protein: CASRPMGNYGYTF
CDR3 DNA: TGTGCCAGCAGACCAATGGGGAACTATGGCTACACCTTC

D gene: TRBD1
V gene: TRBV30
J gene: TRBJ2-3
CDR3 protein: CAWRTGGRGPTQYF
CDR3 DNA: TGTGCCTGGCGGACAGGGGGTCGGGGGCCTACGCAGTATTTT

D gene: NA
V gene: TRBV10-3
J gene: TRBJ2-3
CDR3 protein: CAISGGDTQYF
CDR3 DNA: TGTGCCATCAGTGGGGGAGATACGCAGTATTTT

D gene: NA
V gene: TRBV4-1
J gene: TRBJ2-7
CDR3 protein: CASSQVPPKANEQYF
CDR3 DNA: TGCGCCAGCAGCCAAGTCCCCCCGAAAGCCAACGAGCAGTACTTC

D gene: NA
V gene: TRBV7-6
J gene: TRBJ2-7
CDR3 protein: CASSLDQISYEQYF
CDR3 DNA: TGTGCCAGCAGCTTAGACCAAATTTCCTACGAGCAGTACTTC

D gene: NA
V gene: TRBV29-1
J gene: TRBJ2-4
CDR3 protein: CSVEGGHLAKNIQYF
CDR3 DNA: TGCAGCGTTGAAGGGGGACACTTAGCCAAAAACATTCAGTACTTC

D gene: NA
V gene: TRBV21-1
J gene: TRBJ2-7
CDR3 protein: CASSSGAGVYEQYF
CDR3 DNA: TGTGCCAGCAGCTCGGGGGCAGGGGTCTACGAGCAGTACTTC

D gene: NA
V gene: TRBV5-8
J gene: TRBJ2-5
CDR3 protein: CASSLRRGTQYF
CDR3 DNA: TGTGCCAGCAGCTTACGGAGGGGGACCCAGTACTTC

D gene: TRBD1
V gene: TRBV11-2
J gene: TRBJ1-2
CDR3 protein: CASSVINRGSGYTF
CDR3 DNA: TGTGCCAGCAGCGTGATAAACAGGGGAAGCGGCTACACCTTC

D gene: TRBD1
V gene: TRBV4-1
J gene: TRBJ2-1
CDR3 protein: CASRPPGQGLNNEQFF
CDR3 DNA: TGCGCCAGCAGACCCCCCGGACAGGGCCTTAACAATGAGCAGTTCTTC

D gene: NA
V gene: TRBV18
J gene: TRBJ1-3
CDR3 protein: CASSPNPRASGNTIYF
CDR3 DNA: TGTGCCAGCTCACCAAACCCTAGGGCGTCTGGAAACACCATATATTTT

D gene: NA
V gene: TRBV28
J gene: TRBJ1-3
CDR3 protein: CASRWGRSSGNTIYF
CDR3 DNA: TGTGCCAGCAGGTGGGGCAGGAGCTCTGGAAACACCATATATTTT